The table lists the clone carrying this T cell receptor (beta chain) with many counts. Antigen specificity is unknown. The germline gene is not matched at one end of the junction; a read error may be the cause. TCRdb recomputed calls from the PCR reads with MiXCR, one row per CDR3 protein. Of about 54,000 distinct CDR3 sequences listed, 20% to 25% are singletons. The CDR3 runs 14 residues. These data come from a study of molecular identifiers for immune sequencing clone quantification. Whole-study findings and limits: Barcode collisions between identical TCR molecules could shrink estimates of highly expanded clone sizes.

This clonotype was sampled from a human donor in good health. Some libraries in this study had Jurkat cell RNA spiked in. V is TRBV5-3 and J is TRBJ1-1, with D uncertain. TRBV5-3 is noted as an ORF with a role that remains uncertain. The sample taken for sequencing was naive CD8+ T cells from blood, with Jurkat cell RNA spiked in. The subset was: FACS-sorted CD8+CD4-CCR7+CD45RA+ naive T cells. This CDR3 reads CASSLDGMSGEAFF. The CDR3 DNA reads TGTGCCAGCAGCTTGGACGGAATGTCGGGGGAAGCTTTCTTT.